The 16 T cell receptor beta chains below were found in one sample sequenced in a study of Graves' ophthalmopathy and Graves' hyperthyroidism. Using RNA transcripts, the TCR beta CDR3 regions were amplified. The library came from an HTBI-primed first-round RT-PCR and a second-round multiplex PCR. TCRdb reanalysed the multiplex PCR reads using MiXCR and keeps one entry per CDR3 protein. The table includes under 400,000 distinct CDR3 sequences, about a sixth detected once. Sequenced: peripheral blood. All receptors derive from an adult man with Graves' ophthalmopathy.

The table lists this clonotype with many counts. V gene TRBV7-3 combines with J gene TRBJ2-7, with 9 bases aligning to TRBD1. The CDR3 consists of 17 residues. V lost 0 bases to trimming and J lost 5 bases; unmatched junction nucleotides: 11. Per the germline V gene, CDR1 is SGHTA and CDR2 is FQGTGA. The CDR3 DNA follows: TGTGCCAGCAGCTTAACGGCAGGTGGACAGGGGCTTAACGAGCAGTACTTC. Protein product: CASSLTAGGQGLNEQYF.

This clonotype was seen many times. The rearrangement joins TRBV9 to TRBJ2-7; TRBD2 agrees at 12 bases. The germline gives CDR1 SGDLS, CDR2 YYNGEE. J was trimmed by 3 bases and V by 0 bases; bases with no gene match: 13. This CDR3 is 19 amino acids long. As DNA, the CDR3 is TGTGCCAGCAGCGTAGCCCCGACTAGCGGGAGTGCATTCGGCTACGAGCAGTACTTC. Translation: CASSVAPTSGSAFGYEQYF.

Comments on this clonotype: This sequence may be a read error, since a much larger clone differs from it by one base. The rearrangement uses TRBV9 and TRBJ2-2, with D possibly being TRBD1 or TRBD2 (6 bases each). CDR1 is SGDLS and CDR2 is YYNGEE in the germline V gene. This CDR3 contains 14 residues. This CDR3 reads CAGRGGSNTGELFF. CDR3 nucleotides: TGTGCCGGCAGGGGAGGATCGAACACCGGGGAGCTGTTTTTT. The full variable domain, completed using reference TRBV9 and TRBJ2-2, is DSGVTQTPKHLITATGQRVTLRCSPRSGDLSVYWYQQSLDQGLQFLIQYYNGEERAKGNILERFSAQQFPDLHSELNLSSLELGDSALYFCAGRGGSNTGELFFGEGSRLTVL.

This clonotype has a count of ten or more. The chain carries TRBV6-5 and TRBJ1-1; TRBD1 matches at 10 bases. V lost 8 bases, J lost 8 bases, and 8 bases stayed unmatched. The germline gives CDR1 MNHEY, CDR2 SVGAGI. The CDR3 length is 13 residues. The CDR3 loop is CASAKDRGQEAFF. In DNA, the CDR3 is TGTGCCAGCGCCAAAGACAGGGGGCAAGAAGCTTTCTTT.

This clonotype was counted ten times or more. The rearrangement links TRBV20-1 to TRBJ1-6; TRBD1 agrees at 7 bases. The trim removed 6 bases at V and 0 bases at J, leaving 5 bases unmatched. CDR3 length: 15 residues. Germline CDR1 and CDR2: DFQATT and SNEGSKA (reference sequence). CDR3 DNA: TGCAGTGCCGAGGACAGGAGCTCCTATAATTCACCCCTCCACTTT. Encoded protein: CSAEDRSSYNSPLHF.

This chain uses TRBV15 with TRBJ1-2; D is uncertain. V gave up 0 bases and J gave up 5 bases, with 10 bases separating them. Germline V gene lookup returns CDR1 LNHNV and CDR2 YYDKDF (reference sequence). The CDR3 runs 14 residues. The CDR3 DNA reads TGTGCCACCAGCAGAGATCTCGGCTTTTATGGCTACACCTTC. It encodes CATSRDLGFYGYTF.

J is TRBJ1-5 and V is TRBV4-1; D remains ambiguous. This CDR3 contains 15 residues. Trimming removed 1 base at V and 0 bases at J, with 7 bases between. Germline CDR1 and CDR2: MGHRA and YSYEKL. CDR3 bases: TGCGCCAGCAGCCAAGTAAGAGATAGCAATCAGCCCCAGCATTTT. Amino acids: CASSQVRDSNQPQHF.

The sample holds many counts of this clonotype. The chain couples TRBV6-5 to TRBJ1-1; D not resolved. The CDR3 runs to 12 residues. V was shortened by 5 bases and J by 5 bases, with 9 bases between the two germline ends. CDR1 MNHEY and CDR2 SVGAGI come from the germline V gene. The CDR3 sequence: CASSIERTEAFF. Written as DNA, the CDR3 is TGTGCCAGCAGTATCGAGAGGACTGAAGCTTTCTTT.

This clonotype was counted only a few times. Since a much larger clone is just one base distant, this may be a read error. The chain recombines TRBV18 with TRBJ2-7; 12 bases are shared with TRBD2. There are 16 residues in the CDR3. Germline V gene data show CDR1 as KGHSH and CDR2 as LQKENI. The CDR3 sequence is CASSLAGLAGTYEHYF. In DNA, the CDR3 is TGTGCCAGCTCACTCGCCGGACTAGCGGGGACCTACGAGCACTACTTC.

The table lists this clonotype with many counts. The chain employs TRBV6-5 and TRBJ1-1, with D possibly TRBD1 on 6 matching bases. Germline CDR1 is MNHEY and CDR2 is SVGAGI. Trimming took 2 bases from V and 1 from J, leaving 11 bases between them. This CDR3 contains 15 residues. The CDR3 spells CASSYGGARNTEAFF. The CDR3 coding sequence is TGTGCCAGCAGTTACGGGGGCGCGAGGAACACTGAAGCTTTCTTT.

This sequence joins TRBV30 and TRBJ1-5; weak D call: TRBD1 (5 bases). Germline V lookup: CDR1 GTSNPN, CDR2 SVGIG (reference sequence). The CDR3 is 13 amino acids. The V and J ends lost 2 bases and 5 bases respectively, with 10 bases between them. CDR3 in amino acids: CAWSSDSYQPQHF. The DNA of the CDR3 is TGTGCCTGGAGTTCAGACAGTTATCAGCCCCAGCATTTT.

CDR3 sequence: CASSDQGRGHYGYTF. The CDR3 bases are TGTGCCAGCAGTGACCAGGGACGGGGTCACTATGGCTACACCTTC. The V gene is TRBV6-1, the J gene TRBJ1-2; a possible D gene is TRBD1 (5 bases). Germline loops: CDR1 MNHNS, CDR2 SASEGT. V shed 3 bases and J shed 3 bases, with 14 bases lying between them. The CDR3 spans 15 residues.

This clonotype was picked up many times. The chain combines TRBV9 with TRBJ2-5; D possibly corresponds to TRBD1 (6 bases). V dropped 0 bases and J dropped 4 bases, with 10 bases sitting between them. CDR1 SGDLS and CDR2 YYNGEE come from the germline V gene. CDR3 length: 14 amino acids. Here the CDR3 reads CASSVDPGAETQYF. CDR3 nucleotide sequence: TGTGCCAGCAGCGTAGATCCAGGGGCAGAGACCCAGTACTTC.

This clonotype has a count of ten or more. This chain links TRBV20-1 with TRBJ1-2; a possible D gene is TRBD1 (5 bases). V dropped 0 bases and J dropped 3 bases, with 14 bases sitting between them. Germline CDR1 and CDR2: DFQATT and SNEGSKA (reference sequence). The CDR3 is 15 amino acids. CDR3 in DNA: TGCAGTGCTAGAGATAGGGCAGGGACCGACTATGGCTACACCTTC. Amino acid sequence: CSARDRAGTDYGYTF.

The rearrangement uses TRBV7-8 and TRBJ1-3; D possibly corresponds to TRBD1 (6 bases). The CDR3 is made up of 16 amino acids. Germline CDR1 SGHVS, CDR2 FQNEAQ. With 5 bases removed from V and 3 bases from J, the gap between germline ends came to 17 bases. The chain's CDR3 is CASSIRWTERGNTIYF. The CDR3, as DNA: TGTGCCAGCAGCATAAGATGGACAGAGCGTGGAAACACCATATATTTT. The full variable domain, rest sourced from reference TRBV7-8 and TRBJ1-3, is GAGVSQSPRYKVAKRGQDVALRCDPISGHVSLFWYQQALGQGPEFLTYFQNEAQLDKSGLPSDRFFAERPEGSVSTLKIQRTQQEDSAVYLCASSIRWTERGNTIYFGEGSWLTVV.

This clonotype was recorded at least ten times. The V call is TRBV6-1, the J call TRBJ2-7; 8 bases map to TRBD1. The J segment lost 6 bases and the V segment lost 5 bases, leaving 6 bases of the junction unmatched. This CDR3 is 13 amino acids long. The V gene's germline CDR1 is MNHNS and CDR2 SASEGT. CDR3 DNA sequence: TGTGCCAGCAGTCGGCTCGACAGGGGCGAGCAGTACTTC. Protein sequence: CASSRLDRGEQYF.